These 24 T cell receptor beta chains share one sample of origin, sequenced in a study of cytomegalovirus exposure and HLA in healthy donors. The study ran its PCR with 60 Vbeta and 13 Jbeta primers. The table came from immunoSEQ multiplex PCR; TCRdb's copy has only in-frame clones and leaves some out. The sample lists over 95,000 clones; 76% were seen once. The sequenced material came from PBMCs. Receptors were obtained from a woman between 40 and 50 years old in good health and CMV-seropositive.

The table lists this clone with a few counts. The genes are TRBV9 and TRBJ2-7; 8 bases match TRBD1. Trimming at V came to 4 bases and at J to 3 bases, leaving 12 bases not matched to a gene. CDR1 SGDLS and CDR2 YYNGEE come from the germline V gene. CDR3 size: 16 residues. The CDR3 DNA reads as TGTGCCAGCAGCCCTCAAAGTACAGGGGGATACTACGAGCAGTACTTC. Translation: CASSPQSTGGYYEQYF. Complete variable domain (other parts from reference TRBV9 and TRBJ2-7): DSGVTQTPKHLITATGQRVTLRCSPRSGDLSVYWYQQSLDQGLQFLIQYYNGEERAKGNILERFSAQQFPDLHSELNLSSLELGDSALYFCASSPQSTGGYYEQYFGPGTRLTVT.

The gene calls are TRBV30 and TRBJ1-2; TRBD1 aligns across 8 bases. CDR1 GTSNPN and CDR2 SVGIG come from the germline V gene (reference sequence). After removal of 1 base from V and 6 bases from J, the junction contained 1 base not matched to a gene. The CDR3 length is 12 residues. The CDR3 loop reads CAWSATGDGYTF. In DNA, the CDR3 is TGTGCCTGGAGTGCGACAGGGGATGGCTACACCTTC.

The chain employs TRBV9 and TRBJ2-5; 11 positions agree with TRBD1. V lost 4 bases to trimming and J lost 5 bases; unmatched junction nucleotides: 7. The CDR3 spans 15 residues. Germline CDR1 reads SGDLS; CDR2 reads YYNGEE. The CDR3 DNA reads as TGTGCCAGCAGCTCTAGGACAGGGGGCGGTGAGACCCAGTACTTC. This translates into CASSSRTGGGETQYF. The full variable domain, rest sourced from reference TRBV9 and TRBJ2-5, is DSGVTQTPKHLITATGQRVTLRCSPRSGDLSVYWYQQSLDQGLQFLIQYYNGEERAKGNILERFSAQQFPDLHSELNLSSLELGDSALYFCASSSRTGGGETQYFGPGTRLLVL.

Only one count was recorded for this clone. V gene TRBV5-1 combines with J gene TRBJ1-2; weak D call: TRBD1 (5 bases). This CDR3 region has 16 residues. The germline V gene has CDR1 SGHRS and CDR2 YFSETQ. V was pared by 3 bases and J by 8 bases, with 23 bases between. The CDR3: CASSSGGSGRSKGYTF. CDR3 sequence (DNA): TGCGCCAGCAGCTCGGGGGGGTCAGGGCGATCGAAAGGCTACACCTTC.

The chain couples TRBV10-3 to TRBJ2-5, with 11 bases matching TRBD1. J lost 5 bases, V lost 6 bases, and 5 bases had no gene match. Germline-derived CDR1 and CDR2 are ENHRY and SYGVKD. This CDR3 is built from 14 residues. The CDR3 reads CAIRGQGAWETQYF. The CDR3 region has the DNA TGTGCCATCAGAGGACAGGGGGCTTGGGAGACCCAGTACTTC.

The chain has TRBV13 and TRBJ1-3, with 10 bases that match TRBD1. Germline values: CDR1 PRHDT, CDR2 FYEKMQ (reference sequence). The ends lost 0 bases at V and 0 bases at J; junction bases unmatched: 5. CDR3 length equals 18 residues. The CDR3 region is CASSLGRDRGFSGNTIYF. CDR3 bases: TGTGCCAGCAGCTTAGGCCGGGACAGGGGCTTCTCTGGAAACACCATATATTTT.

The V and J genes are TRBV4-1 and TRBJ1-4; D is possibly TRBD1 (5 bases). V was pared by 2 bases and J by 3 bases, with 16 bases between. Germline V gene sequence: CDR1 MGHRA, CDR2 YSYEKL. CDR3 length equals 17 residues. The CDR3 coding sequence is TGCGCCAGCAGCCAAACAAGGGGTATTAAGTCTAATGAAAAACTGTTTTTT. Amino acids: CASSQTRGIKSNEKLFF.

By proportion, this clone is large. This sequence joins TRBV4-2 and TRBJ1-2, with D possibly TRBD1 on 5 matching bases. V was shortened by 4 bases and J by 4 bases, with 13 bases between the two germline ends. Looked up from germline, CDR1 is LGHNA and CDR2 is YNFKEQ. There are 14 residues in the CDR3. The CDR3 DNA reads as TGTGCCAGCAGCCTAGGACAACCGACCTATGGCTACACCTTC. As protein: CASSLGQPTYGYTF.

The V and J genes are TRBV9 and TRBJ1-1, with D maybe TRBD1 (5 bases). The CDR3 sequence is 13 residues long. The germline V gene has CDR1 SGDLS and CDR2 YYNGEE. Trimming removed 0 bases at V and 7 bases at J, with 10 bases between. The CDR3 DNA follows: TGTGCCAGCAGCGTAGTAGGGGAAGGTGAAGCTTTCTTT. It codes for CASSVVGEGEAFF.

This chain connects TRBV30 to TRBJ1-2, with D hard to call. There are 13 residues in the CDR3. V shed 8 bases and J shed 0 bases, with 13 bases lying between them. Looked up from germline, CDR1 is GTSNPN and CDR2 is SVGIG (reference sequence). This chain's CDR3 is CAHQWRANYGYTF. DNA of the CDR3: TGTGCCCACCAATGGAGAGCTAACTATGGCTACACCTTC.

The rearrangement links TRBV5-1 to TRBJ1-6; D remains unclear. In germline, CDR1 is SGHRS, CDR2 YFSETQ. Deletions cut 3 bases from V and 4 bases from J, with 14 bases between. The CDR3 sequence is 16 residues long. CDR3 DNA: TGCGCCAGCAGCTACTCCTGGGCCGAATATAATTCACCCCTCCACTTT. It encodes CASSYSWAEYNSPLHF.

Written as DNA, the CDR3 is TGTGCCAGCAGTGAAAACTTAGGCGGGGGCGCGAACACCGGGGAGCTGTTTTTT. This translates into CASSENLGGGANTGELFF. The chain links TRBV6-1 to TRBJ2-2; D possibly corresponds to TRBD2 (7 bases). The CDR3 totals 18 residues. Germline CDR1 and CDR2: MNHNS and SASEGT. Trimming shortened V by 2 bases and J by 0 bases, and 16 bases separated the two germline ends.

This rearrangement joins TRBV6-4 to TRBJ2-2, with TRBD2 identical over 8 bases. The CDR3 is 14 amino acids. Germline values: CDR1 MRHNA, CDR2 SNTAGT. Losses at the gene ends were 4 bases for V and 3 bases for J; bases not matched to a gene: 1. The CDR3 region is CASSAGGDTGELFF. The CDR3 coding sequence is TGTGCCAGCAGTGCCGGGGGGGACACCGGGGAGCTGTTTTTT.

This sequence joins TRBV2 and TRBJ1-1; 10 positions match TRBD1. V lost 8 bases, J lost 9 bases, and 3 bases stayed unmatched. CDR3 length: 11 residues. Germline assignment: CDR1 SNHLY and CDR2 FYNNEI. DNA of the CDR3: TGTGCCAGCGGACAGGGGGTACAAGCTTTCTTT. Amino acid sequence: CASGQGVQAFF.

This clone showed up just a few times. Since a far larger clone is one base different, this is likely a read error. The chain couples TRBV27 to TRBJ2-3; 7 nucleotides agree with TRBD2. The germline V gene has CDR1 MNHEY and CDR2 SMNVEV (reference sequence). The CDR3 has 12 amino acids. CDR3 sequence reads: CASSRAGDEQFF. DNA of the CDR3: TGTGCCAGCAGTCGCGCGGGGGATGAGCAGTTCTTT.

V gene TRBV27 combines with J gene TRBJ2-7; D is perhaps TRBD2 (5 bases). The germline CDR1 and CDR2 sequences are MNHEY and SMNVEV (reference sequence). This CDR3 region has 15 residues. V lost 8 bases, J lost 3 bases, and 20 bases lay in between. CDR3 in amino acids: CASLPAADTLYEQYF. In nucleotides, the CDR3 is TGTGCCAGCCTACCAGCGGCAGACACCCTCTACGAGCAGTACTTC.

This clone turned up a few times. This sequence joins TRBV5-4 and TRBJ1-2; unclear D gene. Germline values: CDR1 SGHNT, CDR2 YYREEE (reference sequence). This CDR3 contains 12 residues. V was cut by 4 bases and J by 4 bases, with 8 bases left in between. The CDR3, as DNA: TGTGCCAGCAGCCCTGAGAGCTATGGCTACACCTTC. It specifies CASSPESYGYTF.

The CDR3 region is CATSGGQGRDGYTF. CDR3 bases: TGTGCCACCAGCGGGGGACAGGGAAGGGATGGCTACACCTTC. This rearrangement joins TRBV15 to TRBJ1-2; 9 nucleotides align to TRBD1. This CDR3 spans 14 amino acids. After removal of 5 bases from V and 6 bases from J, the junction contained 7 bases not matched to a gene. CDR1 LNHNV and CDR2 YYDKDF come from the germline V gene (reference sequence).

This clone was seen once. This chain connects TRBV5-1 to TRBJ1-5; tentative D call: TRBD1 (6 bases). This CDR3 has 16 residues. CDR1 SGHRS and CDR2 YFSETQ come from the germline V gene. V lost 5 bases, J lost 4 bases, and 19 bases lay in between. The CDR3 sequence: CASRRNGQTLNQPQHF. CDR3 nucleotide sequence: TGCGCCAGCAGAAGGAACGGACAGACATTGAATCAGCCCCAGCATTTT.

V gene TRBV5-4 combines with J gene TRBJ1-1, with 12 positions matching TRBD1. V lost 0 bases to trimming and J lost 5 bases; unmatched junction nucleotides: 5. The CDR3 is 16 residues long. Germline lookup yields CDR1 SGHNT and CDR2 YYREEE (reference sequence). The CDR3 nucleotides read TGTGCCAGCAGCTTGGGAGGGACAGGGGGCGCGACTGAAGCTTTCTTT. It yields the protein CASSLGGTGGATEAFF.

The chain employs TRBV6-1 and TRBJ2-6; 8 bases are shared with TRBD1. With 4 bases clipped from V and 4 bases from J, the junction kept 9 bases outside the gene matches. The CDR3 is made up of 17 amino acids. Germline V gene sequence: CDR1 MNHNS, CDR2 SASEGT. The CDR3 DNA is TGTGCCAGCAGTGTGGACAGGGTTCGTTTAGGGGCCAACGTCCTGACTTTC. This codes for CASSVDRVRLGANVLTF.

J is TRBJ1-6 and V is TRBV7-8; TRBD1 agrees at 7 bases. Unmatched junction bases numbered 7, after V lost 5 bases and J lost 6 bases. CDR1 is SGHVS, CDR2 FQNEAQ, per germline. CDR3 size: 15 residues. CDR3 region: CASSPDRRANSPLHF. Here the CDR3 DNA reads TGTGCCAGCAGCCCGGACAGGAGAGCTAATTCACCCCTCCACTTT.

The rearrangement uses TRBV12-5 and TRBJ1-3; D is unresolved. This CDR3 contains 16 residues. The V end was cut by 0 bases, the J end by 2 bases, with 11 bases between. The V gene's germline CDR1 is LGHNT and CDR2 FRNRAP. CDR3 in amino acids: CASGLVHGNTGNTIYF. CDR3 DNA sequence: TGTGCTAGTGGTTTGGTACACGGGAATACTGGAAACACCATATATTTT.

This clone was counted only a few times. V usage is TRBV15 and J usage is TRBJ2-1; 9 bases fit TRBD2. J gave up 7 bases and V 0 bases, and 4 bases lay outside the gene matches. CDR1 LNHNV and CDR2 YYDKDF come from the germline V gene (reference sequence). The CDR3 has 15 amino acids. As DNA, the CDR3 is TGTGCCACCAGCAGAGACGGCGGGGGGGCGAATGAGCAGTTCTTC. It translates to CATSRDGGGANEQFF. The full variable domain, its missing parts supplied by reference TRBV15 and TRBJ2-1, is DAMVIQNPRYQVTQFGKPVTLSCSQTLNHNVMYWYQQKSSQAPKLLFHYYDKDFNNEADTPDNFQSRRPNTSFCFLDIRSPGLGDTAMYLCATSRDGGGANEQFFGPGTRLTVL.